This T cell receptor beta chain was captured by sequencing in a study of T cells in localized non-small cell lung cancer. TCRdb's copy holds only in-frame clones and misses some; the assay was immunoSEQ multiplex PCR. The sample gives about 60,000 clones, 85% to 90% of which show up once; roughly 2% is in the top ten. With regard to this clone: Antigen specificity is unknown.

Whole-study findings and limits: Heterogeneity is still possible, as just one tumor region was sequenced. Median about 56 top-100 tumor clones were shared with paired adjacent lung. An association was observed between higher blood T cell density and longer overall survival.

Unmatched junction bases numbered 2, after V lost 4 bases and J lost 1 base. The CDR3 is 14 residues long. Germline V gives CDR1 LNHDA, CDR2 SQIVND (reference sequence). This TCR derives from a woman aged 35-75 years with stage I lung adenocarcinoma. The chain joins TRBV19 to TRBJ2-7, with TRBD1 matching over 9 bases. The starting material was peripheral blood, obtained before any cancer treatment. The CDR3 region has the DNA TGTGCCAGTAGTAGACAGGGGGGATCCTACGAGCAGTACTTC. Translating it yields CASSRQGGSYEQYF.